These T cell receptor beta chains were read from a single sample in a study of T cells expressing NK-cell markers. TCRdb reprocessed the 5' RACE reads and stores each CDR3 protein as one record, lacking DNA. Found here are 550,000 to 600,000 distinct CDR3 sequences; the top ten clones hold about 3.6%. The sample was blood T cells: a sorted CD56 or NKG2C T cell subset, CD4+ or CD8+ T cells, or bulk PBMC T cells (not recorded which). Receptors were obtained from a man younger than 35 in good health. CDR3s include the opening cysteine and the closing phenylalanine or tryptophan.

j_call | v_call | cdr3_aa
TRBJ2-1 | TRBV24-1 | CATSDTAGTTVNEQFF
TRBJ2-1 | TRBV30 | CAWSLGTTAFYDEQFF
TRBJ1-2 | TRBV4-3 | CASSQVGYGYTF
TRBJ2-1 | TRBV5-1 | CASSLARQSPNEQFF
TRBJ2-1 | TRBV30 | CAWSDLAGYNEQFF
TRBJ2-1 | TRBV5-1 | CASSLGLAGSNEQFF
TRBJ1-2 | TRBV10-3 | CAISAWTGERNYGYTF
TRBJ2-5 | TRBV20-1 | CSARVGREAKETQYF
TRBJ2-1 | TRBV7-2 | CASSPPGVNGPYNEQFF
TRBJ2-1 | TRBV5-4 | CASSLGRQGGNEQFF
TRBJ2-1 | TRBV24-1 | CATSVTLAGGPGEQFF
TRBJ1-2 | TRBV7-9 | CASSLHGLGYTF